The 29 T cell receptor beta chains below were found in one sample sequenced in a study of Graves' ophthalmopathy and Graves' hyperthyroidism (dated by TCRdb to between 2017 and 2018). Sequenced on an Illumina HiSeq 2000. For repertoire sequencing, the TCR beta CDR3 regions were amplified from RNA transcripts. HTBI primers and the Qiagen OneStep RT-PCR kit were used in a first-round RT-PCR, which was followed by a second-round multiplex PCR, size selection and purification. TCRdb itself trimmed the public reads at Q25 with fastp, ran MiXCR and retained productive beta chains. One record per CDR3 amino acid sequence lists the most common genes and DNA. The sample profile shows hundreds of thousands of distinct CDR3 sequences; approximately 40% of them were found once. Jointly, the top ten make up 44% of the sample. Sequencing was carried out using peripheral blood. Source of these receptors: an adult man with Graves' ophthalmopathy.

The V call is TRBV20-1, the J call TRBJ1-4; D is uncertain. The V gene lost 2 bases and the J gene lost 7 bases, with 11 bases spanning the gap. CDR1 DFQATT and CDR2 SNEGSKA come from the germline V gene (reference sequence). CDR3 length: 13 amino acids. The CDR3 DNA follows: TGCAGTGCTAGATCGGGATACATTGAAAAACTGTTTTTT. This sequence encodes CSARSGYIEKLFF.

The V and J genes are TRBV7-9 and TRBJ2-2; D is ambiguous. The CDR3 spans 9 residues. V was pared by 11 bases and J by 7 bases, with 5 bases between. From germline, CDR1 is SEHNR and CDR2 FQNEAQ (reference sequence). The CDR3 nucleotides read TGTGCCGGGGACGGGGAGCTGTTTTTT. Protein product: CAGDGELFF.

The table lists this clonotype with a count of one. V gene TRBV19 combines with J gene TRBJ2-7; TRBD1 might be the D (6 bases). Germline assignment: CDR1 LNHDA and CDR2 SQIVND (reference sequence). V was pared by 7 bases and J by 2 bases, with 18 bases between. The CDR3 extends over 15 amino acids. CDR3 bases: TGTGCCAGTACCCCTTCATTCGGACAGACCTACGAGCAGTACTTC. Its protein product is CASTPSFGQTYEQYF.

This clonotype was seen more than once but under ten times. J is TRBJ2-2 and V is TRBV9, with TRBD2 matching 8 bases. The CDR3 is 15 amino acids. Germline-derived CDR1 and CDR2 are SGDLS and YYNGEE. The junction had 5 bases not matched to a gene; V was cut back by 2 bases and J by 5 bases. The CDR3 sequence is CASSVSAGVTGELFF. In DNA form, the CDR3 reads TGTGCCAGCAGCGTTTCAGCGGGAGTGACCGGGGAGCTGTTTTTT.

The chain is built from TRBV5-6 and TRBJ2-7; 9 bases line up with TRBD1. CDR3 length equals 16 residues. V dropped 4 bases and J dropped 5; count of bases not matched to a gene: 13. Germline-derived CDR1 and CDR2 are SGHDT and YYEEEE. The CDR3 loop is CASSHRNRGRFDEQYF. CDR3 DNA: TGTGCCAGCAGCCACCGGAACAGGGGGCGGTTCGACGAGCAGTACTTC.

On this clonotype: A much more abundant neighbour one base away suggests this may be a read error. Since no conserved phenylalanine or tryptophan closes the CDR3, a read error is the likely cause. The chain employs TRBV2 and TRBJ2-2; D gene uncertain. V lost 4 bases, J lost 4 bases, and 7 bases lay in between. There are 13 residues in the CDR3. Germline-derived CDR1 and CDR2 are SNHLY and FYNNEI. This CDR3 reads CASSAQPTGELFS. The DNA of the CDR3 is TGTGCCAGCAGTGCTCAACCCACCGGGGAGCTGTTTTCT.

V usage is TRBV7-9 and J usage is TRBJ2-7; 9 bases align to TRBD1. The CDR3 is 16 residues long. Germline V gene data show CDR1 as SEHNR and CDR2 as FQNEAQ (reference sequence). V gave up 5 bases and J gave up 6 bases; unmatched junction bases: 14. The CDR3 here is CASSLRTGTGSFEQYF. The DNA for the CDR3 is TGTGCCAGCAGCCTGAGAACCGGGACAGGGTCTTTCGAGCAGTACTTC.

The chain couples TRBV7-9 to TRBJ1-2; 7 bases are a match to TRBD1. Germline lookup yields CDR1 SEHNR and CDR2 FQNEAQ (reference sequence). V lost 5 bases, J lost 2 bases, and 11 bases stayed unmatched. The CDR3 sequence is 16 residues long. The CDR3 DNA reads TGTGCCAGCAGCAACCCGGATGCCAGGGGGAACTATGGCTACACCTTC. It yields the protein CASSNPDARGNYGYTF.

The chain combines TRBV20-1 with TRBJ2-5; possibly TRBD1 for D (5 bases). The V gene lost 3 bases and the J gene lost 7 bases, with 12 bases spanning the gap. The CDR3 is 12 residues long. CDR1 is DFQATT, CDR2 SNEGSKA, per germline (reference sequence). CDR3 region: CSARTVMGTQYF. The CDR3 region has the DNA TGCAGTGCTAGGACAGTGATGGGGACCCAGTACTTC.

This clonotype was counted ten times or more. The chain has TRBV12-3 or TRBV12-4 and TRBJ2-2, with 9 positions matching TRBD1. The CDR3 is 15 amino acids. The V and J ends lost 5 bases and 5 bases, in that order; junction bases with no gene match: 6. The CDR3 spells CASSPGTGSTGELFF. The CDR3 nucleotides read TGTGCCAGCAGTCCCGGGACAGGGTCTACCGGGGAGCTGTTTTTT.

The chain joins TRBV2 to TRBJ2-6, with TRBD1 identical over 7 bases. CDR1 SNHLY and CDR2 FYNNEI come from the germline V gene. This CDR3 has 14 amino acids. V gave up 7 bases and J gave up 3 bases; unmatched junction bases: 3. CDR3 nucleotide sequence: TGTGCCAGCATGGGACAGCGTGGGGCCAACGTCCTGACTTTC. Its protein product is CASMGQRGANVLTF.

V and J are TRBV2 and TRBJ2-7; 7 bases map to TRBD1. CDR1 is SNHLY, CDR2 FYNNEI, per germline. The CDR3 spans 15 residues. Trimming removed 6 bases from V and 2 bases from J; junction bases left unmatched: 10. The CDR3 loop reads CASRDPTGFAYEQYF. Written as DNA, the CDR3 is TGTGCCAGCAGGGACCCGACAGGGTTCGCCTACGAGCAGTACTTC.

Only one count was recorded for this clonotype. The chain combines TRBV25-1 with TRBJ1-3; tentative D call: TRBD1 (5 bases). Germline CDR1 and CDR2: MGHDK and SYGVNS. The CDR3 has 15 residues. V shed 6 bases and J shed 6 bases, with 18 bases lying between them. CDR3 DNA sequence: TGTGCCAGCAGCTTGAGCACGGGGGGTGAAAACACCATATATTTT. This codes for CASSLSTGGENTIYF.

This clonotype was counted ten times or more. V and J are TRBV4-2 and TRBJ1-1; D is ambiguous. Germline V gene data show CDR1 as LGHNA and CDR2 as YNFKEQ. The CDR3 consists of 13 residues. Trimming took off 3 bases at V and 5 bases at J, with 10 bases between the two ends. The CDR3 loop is CASSHPTGTEAFF. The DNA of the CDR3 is TGTGCCAGCAGCCACCCGACTGGGACTGAAGCTTTCTTT.

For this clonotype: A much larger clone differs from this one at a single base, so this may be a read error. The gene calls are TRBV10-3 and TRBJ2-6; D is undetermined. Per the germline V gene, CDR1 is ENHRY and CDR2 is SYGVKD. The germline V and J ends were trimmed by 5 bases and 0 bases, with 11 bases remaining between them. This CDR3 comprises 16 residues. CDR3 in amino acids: CAISLAVPSGANVLTF. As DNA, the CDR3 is TGTGCCATCAGTTTGGCGGTACCCTCTGGGGCCAACGTCCTGACTTTC.

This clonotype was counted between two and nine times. The CDR3 DNA is TGTGCCAGCAGCTTAGGGGCCCCAGGACGGTCCCAGTATGGCTACACCTTC. Amino acids: CASSLGAPGRSQYGYTF. V gene TRBV7-9 combines with J gene TRBJ1-2; D gene unclear. The CDR3 sequence is 17 residues long. Deletions cut 1 base from V and 5 bases from J, with 20 bases between. CDR1 and CDR2 from the germline V gene are SEHNR and FQNEAQ (reference sequence). The whole variable domain, remainder taken from reference TRBV7-9 and TRBJ1-2, is DTGVSQNPRHKITKRGQNVTFRCDPISEHNRLYWYRQTLGQGPEFLTYFQNEAQLEKSRLLSDRFSAERPKGSFSTLEIQRTEQGDSAMYLCASSLGAPGRSQYGYTFGSGTRLTVV.

The chain's CDR3 is CASSATGEKLFF. Written as DNA, the CDR3 is TGTGCCAGCAGCGCCACAGGGGAAAAACTGTTTTTT. This chain joins TRBV7-3 and TRBJ1-4, with D perhaps matching TRBD1 (6 bases). The V end lost 5 bases, the J end lost 8 bases, and 9 bases lay between the germline ends. The CDR3 spans 12 residues. Germline V gives CDR1 SGHTA, CDR2 FQGTGA.

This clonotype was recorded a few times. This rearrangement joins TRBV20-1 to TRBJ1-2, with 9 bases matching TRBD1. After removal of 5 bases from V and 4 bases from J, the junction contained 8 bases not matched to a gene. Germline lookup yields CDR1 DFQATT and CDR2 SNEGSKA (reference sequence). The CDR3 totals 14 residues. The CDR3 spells CSARTGDIPYGYTF. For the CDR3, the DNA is TGCAGTGCTCGGACAGGGGATATTCCCTATGGCTACACCTTC.

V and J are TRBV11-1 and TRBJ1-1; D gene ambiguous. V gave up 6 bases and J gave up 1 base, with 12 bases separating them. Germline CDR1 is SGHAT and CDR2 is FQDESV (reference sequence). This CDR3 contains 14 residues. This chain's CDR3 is CASSYWTKNTEAFF. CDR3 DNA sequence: TGTGCCAGCAGTTACTGGACGAAGAACACTGAAGCTTTCTTT.

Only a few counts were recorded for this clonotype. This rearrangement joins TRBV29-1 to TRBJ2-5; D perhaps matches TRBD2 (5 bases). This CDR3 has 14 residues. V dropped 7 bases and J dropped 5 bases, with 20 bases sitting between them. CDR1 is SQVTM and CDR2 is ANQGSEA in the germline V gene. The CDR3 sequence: CSGNLALVGETQYF. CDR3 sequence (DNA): TGCAGCGGAAATTTAGCGTTAGTGGGGGAGACCCAGTACTTC.

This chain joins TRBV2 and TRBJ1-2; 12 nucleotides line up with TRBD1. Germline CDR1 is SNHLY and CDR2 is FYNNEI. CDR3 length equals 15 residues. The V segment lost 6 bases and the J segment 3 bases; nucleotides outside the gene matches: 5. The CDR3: CASRAGTGGHYGYTF. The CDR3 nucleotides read TGTGCCAGCAGAGCAGGGACAGGGGGCCACTATGGCTACACCTTC.

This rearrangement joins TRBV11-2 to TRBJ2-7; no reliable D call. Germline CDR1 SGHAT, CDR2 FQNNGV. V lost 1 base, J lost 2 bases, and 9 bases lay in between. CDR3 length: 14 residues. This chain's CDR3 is CASSLAGQPYEQYF. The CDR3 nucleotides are TGTGCCAGCAGCTTAGCCGGGCAGCCCTACGAGCAGTACTTC. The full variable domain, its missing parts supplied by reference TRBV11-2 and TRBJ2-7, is EAGVAQSPRYKIIEKRQSVAFWCNPISGHATLYWYQQILGQGPKLLIQFQNNGVVDDSQLPKDRFSAERLKGVDSTLKIQPAKLEDSAVYLCASSLAGQPYEQYFGPGTRLTVT.

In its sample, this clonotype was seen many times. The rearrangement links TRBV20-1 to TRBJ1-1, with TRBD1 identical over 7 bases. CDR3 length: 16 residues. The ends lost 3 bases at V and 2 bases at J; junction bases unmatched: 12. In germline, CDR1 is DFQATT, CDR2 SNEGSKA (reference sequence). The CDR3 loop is CSAREARQGTNTEAFF. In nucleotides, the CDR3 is TGCAGTGCTAGGGAAGCGAGACAGGGAACTAACACTGAAGCTTTCTTT.

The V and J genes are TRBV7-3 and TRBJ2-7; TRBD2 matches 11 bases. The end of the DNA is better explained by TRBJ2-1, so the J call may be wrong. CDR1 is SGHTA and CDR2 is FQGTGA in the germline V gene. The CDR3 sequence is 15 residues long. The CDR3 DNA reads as TGTGCCAGCAGCGACGGACTAGCGGGTCTCGATGAGCAGTTCTTC. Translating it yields CASSDGLAGLDEQFF.

The CDR3 DNA reads TGCAGCGTCCGGACAGGGGCGGACGTCCTGACTTTC. It codes for CSVRTGADVLTF. The V call is TRBV29-1, the J call TRBJ2-6; 9 positions agree with TRBD1. The V gene end was trimmed by 6 bases and the J gene end by 11 bases; junction bases not matched to a gene: 5. Germline CDR1 SQVTM, CDR2 ANQGSEA. The CDR3 runs 12 residues.

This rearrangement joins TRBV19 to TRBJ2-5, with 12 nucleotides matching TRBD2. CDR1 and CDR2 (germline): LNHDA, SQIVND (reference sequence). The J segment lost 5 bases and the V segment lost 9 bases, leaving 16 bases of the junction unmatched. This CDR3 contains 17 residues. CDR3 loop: CASSFLAGGPDRETQYF. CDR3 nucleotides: TGTGCCAGCAGCTTTCTAGCGGGGGGGCCCGACCGGGAGACCCAGTACTTC.

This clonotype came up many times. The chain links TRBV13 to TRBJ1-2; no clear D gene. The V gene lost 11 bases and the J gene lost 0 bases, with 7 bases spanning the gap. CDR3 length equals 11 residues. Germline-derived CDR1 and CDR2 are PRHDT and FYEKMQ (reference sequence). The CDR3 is CASDTNYGYTF. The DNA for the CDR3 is TGTGCCTCGGATACTAACTATGGCTACACCTTC.

CDR3 region: CASSAGLGPAYEQYF. The CDR3 bases are TGTGCCAGCAGCGCCGGACTCGGGCCGGCCTACGAGCAGTACTTC. This sequence joins TRBV9 and TRBJ2-7; D possibly corresponds to TRBD2 (5 bases). V was trimmed by 3 bases and J by 2 bases, leaving 15 bases between them. Germline lookup yields CDR1 SGDLS and CDR2 YYNGEE. This CDR3 is 15 amino acids long.

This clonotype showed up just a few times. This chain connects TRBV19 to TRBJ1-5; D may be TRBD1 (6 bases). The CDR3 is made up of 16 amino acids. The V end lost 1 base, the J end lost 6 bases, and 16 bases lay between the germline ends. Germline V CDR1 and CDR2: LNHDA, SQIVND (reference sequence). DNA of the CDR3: TGTGCCAGTAGTATAGTCGCTCGGACAGTTGGTCAGCCCCAGCATTTT. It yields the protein CASSIVARTVGQPQHF.